This TCR beta chain emerged from a study of blood T cells in healthy people across ages. General study findings and limits: Diversity of TCR beta per million T cells declined in a roughly linear way with age.

Losses at the gene ends were 6 bases for V and 4 bases for J; bases not matched to a gene: 1. The germline CDR1 and CDR2 sequences are MDHEN and SYDVKM. The CDR3 totals 14 residues. The use of a sample-barcoded 5' primer and a J-beta primer mix characterized a second PCR of about 7 to 12 cycles. Each CDR3 protein gets one entry after TCRdb re-called the 5' RACE reads with MiXCR. The sample carries about 1.1 million distinct CDR3 sequences, approximately 38% recorded once. This clonotype was detected a few times. The antigen is undetermined. The sample consisted of blood. The genes are TRBV28 and TRBJ1-6; TRBD1 agrees at 9 bases. The receptor comes from a man aged 18 to 30 in good health. The CDR3 here is CASSGQGYNSPLHF. The CDR3 DNA follows: TGTGCCAGCAGCGGACAGGGGTATAATTCACCCCTCCACTTT. Drawing the rest from reference TRBV28 and TRBJ1-6, the complete variable domain is DVKVTQSSRYLVKRTGEKVFLECVQDMDHENMFWYRQDPGLGLRLIYFSYDVKMKEKGDIPEGYSVSREKKERFSLILESASTNQTSMYLCASSGQGYNSPLHFGNGTRLTVT.